This paragraph covers one TCR beta chain sequence. Its specificity is unknown. The CDR3 covers 14 residues. V lost 2 bases, J lost 5 bases, and 5 bases stayed unmatched. Germline loops: CDR1 LGHNA, CDR2 YNFKEQ. The sample is drawn from a study of CD8 T cells in Susac syndrome. Random hexamers were used to reverse transcribe an amount of about 0.45 to 1 ug RNA. An immunoSEQ multiplex PCR amplified TCR beta CDR3 over 54 Vbeta and 13 Jbeta. TCRdb re-derived calls from the immunoSEQ multiplex PCR reads in MiXCR, one entry per CDR3 protein. This sample has approximately 160,000 distinct CDR3 sequences, with around 95% found just once. Study-level points and caveats: That the number of individuals in its TCR sequencing and HLA analysis was relatively small was acknowledged by the study.

This sequence originates from a human donor in good health. Sequences were obtained from CD4+ T cells from PBMCs. The J gene is TRBJ2-5, the V gene TRBV4-2, with TRBD2 matching 7 bases. CDR3 in amino acids: CASSQTGGAETQYF. The DNA of the CDR3 is TGTGCCAGCAGCCAAACGGGGGGAGCGGAGACCCAGTACTTC.